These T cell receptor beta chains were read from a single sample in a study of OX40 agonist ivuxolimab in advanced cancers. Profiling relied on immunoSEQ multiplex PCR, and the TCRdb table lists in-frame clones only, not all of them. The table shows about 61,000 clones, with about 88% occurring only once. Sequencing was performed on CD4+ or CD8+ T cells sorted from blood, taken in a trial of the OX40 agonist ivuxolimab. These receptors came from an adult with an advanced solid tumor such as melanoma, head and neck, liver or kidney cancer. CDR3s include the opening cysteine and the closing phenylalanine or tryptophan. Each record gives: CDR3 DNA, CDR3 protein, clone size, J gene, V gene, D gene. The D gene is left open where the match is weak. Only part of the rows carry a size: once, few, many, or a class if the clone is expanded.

DNA: TGTGCCAGTAGTATCTTGAGTAACTCTGGAAACACCATATATTTT
CDR3: CASSILSNSGNTIYF
size: NA
J: TRBJ1-3
V: TRBV19
D: NA

DNA: TGTGCCAGCAGTGTGAGGATCCAGGGGGCAAGTAATTCACCCCTCCACTTT
CDR3: CASSVRIQGASNSPLHF
size: NA
J: TRBJ1-6
V: TRBV6-1
D: TRBD1

DNA: TGTGCCAGCAGCTTGGGGACCTACAATGAGCAGTTCTTC
CDR3: CASSLGTYNEQFF
size: NA
J: TRBJ2-1
V: TRBV5-4
D: NA

DNA: TGTGCCAGCTCATCTACCGGGGGGGCGCGGGTCACTGAAGCTTTCTTT
CDR3: CASSSTGGARVTEAFF
size: NA
J: TRBJ1-1
V: TRBV18
D: NA

DNA: TGTGCCAGCAGCTTAGGGGGGGACTTTTTCCATGAGCAGTTCTTC
CDR3: CASSLGGDFFHEQFF
size: once
J: TRBJ2-1
V: TRBV7-3
D: TRBD2

DNA: TGTGCCAGCTCACCCCTCACCTCCGGCAGGCACGCAACTAATGAAAAACTGTTTTTT
CDR3: CASSPLTSGRHATNEKLFF
size: NA
J: TRBJ1-4
V: TRBV18
D: NA

DNA: TGCGCCAGCAGCTTGTCGGCAGACCCTTATGGCTACACCTTC
CDR3: CASSLSADPYGYTF
size: NA
J: TRBJ1-2
V: TRBV5-1
D: NA

DNA: TGCGCCAGCAGCTCAGGACTAGCGCGCACAGATACGCAGTATTTT
CDR3: CASSSGLARTDTQYF
size: NA
J: TRBJ2-3
V: TRBV5-1
D: TRBD2

DNA: TGTGCCAGCTCATACGGCGCCGCCTACGAGCAGTACTTC
CDR3: CASSYGAAYEQYF
size: NA
J: TRBJ2-7
V: TRBV18
D: NA

DNA: TGTGCCAGCAGCTTAGTGAGGGGTACGGCTGAAGCTTTCTTT
CDR3: CASSLVRGTAEAFF
size: NA
J: TRBJ1-1
V: TRBV11-2
D: NA

DNA: TGTGCCAGCAGTCCCGGGGCCCAAACGACTGGAAACACCATATATTTT
CDR3: CASSPGAQTTGNTIYF
size: NA
J: TRBJ1-3
V: TRBV27
D: NA

DNA: TGTGCCAGCAGTGAGACTAGCGGGGGTTACAATGAGCAGTTCTTC
CDR3: CASSETSGGYNEQFF
size: NA
J: TRBJ2-1
V: TRBV2
D: TRBD2

DNA: TGTGCCAGCAGCTCCCTACGAAAGGCGGGCTATGGCTACACCTTC
CDR3: CASSSLRKAGYGYTF
size: NA
J: TRBJ1-2
V: TRBV11-2
D: NA

DNA: TGTGCTAGTGGTTCGAGACCGACAGGGGAGAGATACACTGAAGCTTTCTTT
CDR3: CASGSRPTGERYTEAFF
size: NA
J: TRBJ1-1
V: TRBV12-5
D: TRBD1

DNA: TGTGCCAGCACGCTGGGACAGGGAATTAACTATGGCTACACCTTC
CDR3: CASTLGQGINYGYTF
size: NA
J: TRBJ1-2
V: TRBV6-1
D: TRBD1

DNA: TGCGCCAGCAGTGAGAGTGGGGCGCGAGGCATCGGCCAGCCCCAGCATTTT
CDR3: CASSESGARGIGQPQHF
size: once
J: TRBJ1-5
V: TRBV10-2
D: NA

DNA: TGTGCCAGTAGTATGAACAGGGCGAGGGGTCAGCCCCAGCATTTT
CDR3: CASSMNRARGQPQHF
size: once
J: TRBJ1-5
V: TRBV19
D: NA

DNA: TGTGCCAGCAGCTTAGCAGGCAGCTTTGGAAACACCATATATTTT
CDR3: CASSLAGSFGNTIYF
size: NA
J: TRBJ1-3
V: TRBV7-6
D: NA

DNA: TGTGCCAGTAGTATGGCCATAAGGGTAACTGAAGCTTTCTTT
CDR3: CASSMAIRVTEAFF
size: NA
J: TRBJ1-1
V: TRBV19
D: NA

DNA: TGCGCCAGCAGCTCGGGGACAGGATCCTACAATGAGCAGTTCTTC
CDR3: CASSSGTGSYNEQFF
size: NA
J: TRBJ2-1
V: TRBV5-1
D: TRBD1

DNA: TGTGCCAGCAGCCACGGGACAGCTTATACGCAGTATTTT
CDR3: CASSHGTAYTQYF
size: NA
J: TRBJ2-3
V: TRBV11-3
D: TRBD1

DNA: TGCGCCAGCAGACTTATTGGGGGGGCCAATGGCTACACCTTC
CDR3: CASRLIGGANGYTF
size: NA
J: TRBJ1-2
V: TRBV5-1
D: NA

DNA: TGTGCCAGCAGCTTATCTGGGTTATATACGCAGTATTTT
CDR3: CASSLSGLYTQYF
size: NA
J: TRBJ2-3
V: TRBV5-4
D: NA

DNA: TGTGCCAGCAGGGGACAGACATGGGGCTACGAGCAGTACTTC
CDR3: CASRGQTWGYEQYF
size: NA
J: TRBJ2-7
V: TRBV6-1
D: TRBD1

DNA: TGTGCCAGCAGCCTCGGACAGGGGGGAACTAACTATGGCTACACCTTC
CDR3: CASSLGQGGTNYGYTF
size: NA
J: TRBJ1-2
V: TRBV7-2
D: TRBD1

DNA: TGTGCCAGCTCTCCAGATCGCAATCAGCCCCAGCATTTT
CDR3: CASSPDRNQPQHF
size: few
J: TRBJ1-5
V: TRBV18
D: NA

DNA: TGTGCCAGCAGTGAGGGTAGCGGGGGGATTTACTCCTACGAGCAGTACTTC
CDR3: CASSEGSGGIYSYEQYF
size: NA
J: TRBJ2-7
V: TRBV25-1
D: TRBD2

DNA: TGTGCCAGCAGCCACGACTGGGGATACGAGCAGTACTTC
CDR3: CASSHDWGYEQYF
size: NA
J: TRBJ2-7
V: TRBV11-2
D: NA

DNA: TGTGCCAGCAGTCCACAGCGAAACGGGGAGCTGTTTTTT
CDR3: CASSPQRNGELFF
size: NA
J: TRBJ2-2
V: TRBV2
D: NA

DNA: TGTGCCAGCAGCCAGGGACAGGGGACGGGGTACACTGAAGCTTTCTTT
CDR3: CASSQGQGTGYTEAFF
size: NA
J: TRBJ1-1
V: TRBV4-2
D: TRBD1

DNA: TGTGCCAGCAGTGAAATCCCCGGGACTAGGATAATACGTGAGCAGTTCTTC
CDR3: CASSEIPGTRIIREQFF
size: NA
J: TRBJ2-1
V: TRBV2
D: TRBD2

DNA: TGTGCCACCAGCAGTGGGACAGGGGGCCTCACTGAAGCTTTCTTT
CDR3: CATSSGTGGLTEAFF
size: NA
J: TRBJ1-1
V: TRBV15
D: TRBD1

DNA: TGTGCCAGTAGTACTACTCCCCAGAACACCGGGGAGCTGTTTTTT
CDR3: CASSTTPQNTGELFF
size: few
J: TRBJ2-2
V: TRBV19
D: NA

DNA: TGCAGTGCCCGAACCACGTCGGGACAGGGGGCTTCGAACTATGGCTACACCTTC
CDR3: CSARTTSGQGASNYGYTF
size: NA
J: TRBJ1-2
V: TRBV29-1
D: TRBD1

DNA: TGTGCCAGCAGCCCTCGTAGCGGGGGGTACAATGAGCAGTTCTTC
CDR3: CASSPRSGGYNEQFF
size: NA
J: TRBJ2-1
V: TRBV6-5
D: TRBD2

DNA: TGTGCCACCAGCAGAGAGGGGGCCGCTGAAAAACTGTTTTTT
CDR3: CATSREGAAEKLFF
size: NA
J: TRBJ1-4
V: TRBV15
D: NA

DNA: TGTGCCAGCAGGACCCCTGCGGGCACAGATACGCAGTATTTT
CDR3: CASRTPAGTDTQYF
size: NA
J: TRBJ2-3
V: TRBV6-1
D: NA

DNA: TGTGCCAGCAGCGCGACTCCTGGGGGCGGGGAGCTGTTTTTT
CDR3: CASSATPGGGELFF
size: NA
J: TRBJ2-2
V: TRBV9
D: NA

DNA: TGTGCCAGCACCGGGTGGACAGGGAATAAGAAGTATGGCTACACCTTC
CDR3: CASTGWTGNKKYGYTF
size: NA
J: TRBJ1-2
V: TRBV25-1
D: TRBD1

DNA: TGTGCCAGCAGCCCTCGACAGGGGCCGAACACTGAAGCTTTCTTT
CDR3: CASSPRQGPNTEAFF
size: NA
J: TRBJ1-1
V: TRBV11-2
D: TRBD1

DNA: TGTGCCACCACAAGGGCCGGGGACGGTCAGCCCCAGCATTTT
CDR3: CATTRAGDGQPQHF
size: NA
J: TRBJ1-5
V: TRBV19
D: NA

DNA: TGTGCCAGCAGATTCGGGCTACAAGGATCCTATGGCTACACCTTC
CDR3: CASRFGLQGSYGYTF
size: NA
J: TRBJ1-2
V: TRBV5-6
D: NA

DNA: TGTGCCAGCAGCCTCCCGGACAGGAATGAAAAACTGTTTTTT
CDR3: CASSLPDRNEKLFF
size: once
J: TRBJ1-4
V: TRBV21-1
D: NA